The entry below gives a single T cell receptor beta chain sequence along with its context. The data stem from a study of blood T cell repertoires in COVID-19. As for the study in general: Donors in the United States, Italy and Spain gave samples during acute or convalescent COVID-19. T cells, B-cell-depleted T cells, or PBMCs supplied cDNA or gDNA.

This CDR3 comprises 15 residues. Trimming shortened V by 1 base and J by 0 bases, and 8 bases separated the two germline ends. Germline lookup yields CDR1 SEHNR and CDR2 FQNEAQ (reference sequence). Original processing notes: How many nucleated cells were present was estimated from reference gene primer amplification. Libraries were prepared by immunoSEQ multiplex PCR; TCRdb keeps only in-frame clonotypes and omits some of them. V and J calls and clone size are those listed in that table; D and trimming were worked out from the DNA. Of roughly 200,000 clones listed, roughly 78% are singletons. The source material was peripheral blood. This clonotype was obtained from a man in his 70s with active or convalescent COVID-19. The rearrangement joins TRBV7-9 to TRBJ2-3, with D possibly being TRBD2 (6 bases). This chain's CDR3 is CASSLGGTSTDTQYF. DNA for the CDR3: TGTGCCAGCAGCTTAGGTGGGACTAGCACAGATACGCAGTATTTT.